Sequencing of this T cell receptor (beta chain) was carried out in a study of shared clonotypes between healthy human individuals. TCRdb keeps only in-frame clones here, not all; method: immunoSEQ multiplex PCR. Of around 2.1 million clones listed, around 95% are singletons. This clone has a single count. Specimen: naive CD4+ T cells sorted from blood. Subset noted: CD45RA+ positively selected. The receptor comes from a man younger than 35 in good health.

The CDR3 loop reads CASRRTGGNEQFF. The CDR3 DNA reads as TGTGCCAGCAGGCGGACAGGGGGCAATGAGCAGTTCTTC. The chain joins TRBV2 to TRBJ2-1, with TRBD1 identical over 10 bases. Germline V gene sequence: CDR1 SNHLY, CDR2 FYNNEI. CDR3 size: 13 residues. V lost 6 bases and J lost 6; bases outside the gene matches: 2. The entire variable domain, with the rest obtained from reference TRBV2 and TRBJ2-1, is as follows: EPEVTQTPSHQVTQMGQEVILRCVPISNHLYFYWYRQILGQKVEFLVSFYNNEISEKSEIFDDQFSVERPDGSNFTLKIRSTKLEDSAMYFCASRRTGGNEQFFGPGTRLTVL.